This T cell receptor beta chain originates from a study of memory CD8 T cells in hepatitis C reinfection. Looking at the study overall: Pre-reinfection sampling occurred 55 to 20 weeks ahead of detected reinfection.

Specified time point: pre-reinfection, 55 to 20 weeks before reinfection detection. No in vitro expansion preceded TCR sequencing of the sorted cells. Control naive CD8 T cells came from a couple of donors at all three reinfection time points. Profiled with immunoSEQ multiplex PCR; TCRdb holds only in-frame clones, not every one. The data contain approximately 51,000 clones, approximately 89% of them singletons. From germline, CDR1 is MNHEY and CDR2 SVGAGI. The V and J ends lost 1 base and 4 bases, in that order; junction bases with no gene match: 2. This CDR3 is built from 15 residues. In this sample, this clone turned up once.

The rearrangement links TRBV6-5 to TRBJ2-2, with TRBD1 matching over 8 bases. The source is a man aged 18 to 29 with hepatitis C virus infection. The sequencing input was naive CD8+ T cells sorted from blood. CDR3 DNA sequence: TGTGCCAGCAGTTACTTTACAGGGGGCACCGGGGAGCTGTTTTTT. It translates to CASSYFTGGTGELFF.